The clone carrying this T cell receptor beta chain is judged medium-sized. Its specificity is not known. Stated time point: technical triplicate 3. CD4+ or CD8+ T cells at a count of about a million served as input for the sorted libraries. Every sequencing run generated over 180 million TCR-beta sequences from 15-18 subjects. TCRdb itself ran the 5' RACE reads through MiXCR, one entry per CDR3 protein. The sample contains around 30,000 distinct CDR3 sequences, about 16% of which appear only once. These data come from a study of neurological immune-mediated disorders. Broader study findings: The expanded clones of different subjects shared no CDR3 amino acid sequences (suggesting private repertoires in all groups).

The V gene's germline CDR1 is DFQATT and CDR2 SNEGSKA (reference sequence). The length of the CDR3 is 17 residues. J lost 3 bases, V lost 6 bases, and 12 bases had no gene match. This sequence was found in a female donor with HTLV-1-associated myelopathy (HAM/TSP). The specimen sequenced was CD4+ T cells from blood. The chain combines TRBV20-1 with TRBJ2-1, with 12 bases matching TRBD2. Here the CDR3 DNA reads TGCAGTGCCTCATCCGGGGCTAGCGGGAGGGGCTACAATGAGCAGTTCTTC. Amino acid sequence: CSASSGASGRGYNEQFF.